This T cell receptor beta chain stems from a study of blood T cell repertoires in COVID-19. Measured with immunoSEQ multiplex PCR; TCRdb has only the in-frame clones, and not every one. Among 200,000 to 250,000 clones listed, about four fifths were seen once. This CDR3 contains 15 residues. V lost 4 bases to trimming and J lost 0 bases, with 10 bases between them. Germline-derived CDR1 and CDR2 are MGHRA and YSYEKL. The sequencing input was peripheral blood. The TCR originated in a young woman who had recovered from COVID-19. The chain carries TRBV4-1 and TRBJ2-1, with D perhaps TRBD2 (5 bases). In nucleotides, the CDR3 is TGCGCCAGCAGCCCTAGCCTGAGCTCCTACAATGAGCAGTTCTTC. This sequence encodes CASSPSLSSYNEQFF.